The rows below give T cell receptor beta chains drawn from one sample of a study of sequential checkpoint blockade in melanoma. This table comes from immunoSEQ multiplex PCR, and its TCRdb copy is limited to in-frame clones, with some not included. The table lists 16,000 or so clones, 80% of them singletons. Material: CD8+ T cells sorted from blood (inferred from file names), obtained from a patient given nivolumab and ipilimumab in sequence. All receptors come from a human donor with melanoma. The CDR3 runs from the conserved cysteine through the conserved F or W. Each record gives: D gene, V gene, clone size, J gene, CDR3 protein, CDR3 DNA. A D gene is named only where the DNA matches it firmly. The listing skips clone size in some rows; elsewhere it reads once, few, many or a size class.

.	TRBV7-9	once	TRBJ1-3	CASHDSRSGNTIYF	TGTGCCAGCCACGACAGCCGCTCTGGAAACACCATATATTTT
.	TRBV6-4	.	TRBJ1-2	CASSAGQYYGYTF	TGTGCCAGCAGTGCAGGACAGTACTATGGCTACACCTTC
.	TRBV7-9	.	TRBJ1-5	CASSLGGGGNQPQHF	TGTGCCAGCAGCTTAGGCGGGGGCGGCAATCAGCCCCAGCATTTT
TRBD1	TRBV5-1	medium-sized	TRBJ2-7	CASSLDRGNEQYF	TGCGCCAGCAGCTTGGACAGGGGAAACGAGCAGTACTTC
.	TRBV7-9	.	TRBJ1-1	CASSSLDRNTEAFF	TGTGCCAGCAGCTCCCTAGACCGGAACACTGAAGCTTTCTTT
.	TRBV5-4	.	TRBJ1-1	CASIAGPGATEAFF	TGTGCCAGCATAGCGGGACCTGGGGCCACTGAAGCTTTCTTT
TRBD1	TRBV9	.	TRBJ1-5	CASSVAGGFNQPQHF	TGTGCCAGCAGCGTAGCAGGGGGCTTCAATCAGCCCCAGCATTTT
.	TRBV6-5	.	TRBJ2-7	CASSYGRGREQYF	TGTGCCAGCAGTTACGGGCGGGGCCGCGAGCAGTACTTC
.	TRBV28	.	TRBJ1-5	CASSSLGSSNQPQHF	TGTGCCAGCAGCTCTCTGGGGAGTAGCAATCAGCCCCAGCATTTT
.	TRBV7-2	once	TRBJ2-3	CASSDGSTDTQYF	TGTGCCAGCAGCGACGGGAGCACAGATACGCAGTATTTT
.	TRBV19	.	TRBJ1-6	CASSLSYNSPLHF	TGTGCCAGCAGTCTCTCCTATAATTCACCCCTCCACTTT
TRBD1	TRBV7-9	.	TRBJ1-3	CASSFDRVVGNTIYF	TGTGCCAGCAGCTTTGACAGGGTTGTTGGAAACACCATATATTTT
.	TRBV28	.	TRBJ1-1	CASSLGRGGTEAFF	TGTGCCAGCAGTTTAGGAAGGGGTGGCACTGAAGCTTTCTTT
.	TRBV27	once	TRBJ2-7	CASSLGPGVEQYF	TGTGCCAGCAGTTTGGGTCCAGGGGTCGAGCAGTACTTC
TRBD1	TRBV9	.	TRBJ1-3	CASSAGQGSGNTIYF	TGTGCCAGCAGCGCGGGACAGGGGTCGGGAAACACCATATATTTT
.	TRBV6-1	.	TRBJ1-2	CASSALNTAHSGYTF	TGTGCCAGCAGTGCTCTGAACACAGCACATTCCGGCTACACCTTC
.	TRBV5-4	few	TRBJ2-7	CASSLTLEASYEQYF	TGTGCCAGCAGCTTGACCCTGGAGGCCTCCTACGAGCAGTACTTC
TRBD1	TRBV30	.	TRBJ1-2	CAWSATGGGFGYTF	TGTGCCTGGAGTGCGACAGGGGGCGGGTTTGGCTACACCTTC
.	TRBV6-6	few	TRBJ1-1	CASSYSEELNTEAFF	TGTGCCAGCAGTTACTCTGAGGAGTTAAACACTGAAGCTTTCTTT
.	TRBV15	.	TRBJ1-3	CATSRSGVGNTIYF	TGTGCCACCAGCAGGTCAGGGGTTGGAAACACCATATATTTT
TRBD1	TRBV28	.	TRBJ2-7	CASSLWGQGAMIEQYF	TGTGCCAGCAGTTTATGGGGACAGGGGGCTATGATCGAGCAGTACTTC
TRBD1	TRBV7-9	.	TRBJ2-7	CASSLLTRTGAYEQYF	TGTGCCAGCAGCTTACTTACCCGGACAGGGGCCTACGAGCAGTACTTC
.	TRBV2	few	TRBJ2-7	CASHGYEQYF	TGTGCCAGCCACGGCTACGAGCAGTACTTC
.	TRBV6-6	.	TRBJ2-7	CASSYGGRGEQYF	TGTGCCAGCAGTTACGGGGGCCGGGGCGAGCAGTACTTC
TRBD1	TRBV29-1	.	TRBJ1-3	CSARDSSGNTIYF	TGCAGCGCCCGGGACAGCTCTGGAAACACCATATATTTT
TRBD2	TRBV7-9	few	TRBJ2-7	CASSLVGGGRSYEQYF	TGTGCCAGCAGCTTAGTAGGCGGGGGAAGGTCGTACGAGCAGTACTTC
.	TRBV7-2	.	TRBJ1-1	CASSLPGSNTEAFF	TGTGCCAGCAGCTTACCAGGGTCGAACACTGAAGCTTTCTTT
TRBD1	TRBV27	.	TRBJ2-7	CASSRDRGLYEQYF	TGTGCCAGCAGTAGGGACAGGGGTCTATACGAGCAGTACTTC
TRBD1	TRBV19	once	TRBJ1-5	CASSRQGGLQPQHF	TGTGCCAGTAGTAGACAGGGTGGTTTGCAGCCCCAGCATTTT
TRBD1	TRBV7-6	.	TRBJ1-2	CASSQDLGQGYNHGYTF	TGTGCCAGCAGCCAAGACCTAGGACAGGGTTACAATCATGGCTACACCTTC
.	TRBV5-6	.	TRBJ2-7	CASSLLLRDTPYEQYF	TGTGCCAGCAGCTTGCTCCTCCGGGACACACCCTACGAGCAGTACTTC
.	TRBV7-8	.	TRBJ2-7	CASSLAQGLNYEQYF	TGTGCCAGCAGCTTAGCGCAGGGTTTAAATTACGAGCAGTACTTC
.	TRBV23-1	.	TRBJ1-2	CASSQSGGNYGYTF	TGCGCCAGCAGTCAATCGGGGGGAAACTATGGCTACACCTTC
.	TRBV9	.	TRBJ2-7	CASSVQGHPSDEQYF	TGTGCCAGCAGCGTCCAGGGACACCCTTCCGACGAGCAGTACTTC
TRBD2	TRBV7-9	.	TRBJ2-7	CASSLGRGREGRQYF	TGTGCCAGCAGCTTAGGCCGGGGGCGGGAGGGCCGGCAGTACTTC
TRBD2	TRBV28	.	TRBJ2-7	CASSFWSSGIYEQYF	TGTGCCAGCAGTTTCTGGAGTAGCGGGATCTACGAGCAGTACTTC
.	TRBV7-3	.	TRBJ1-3	CASSLFKQESSGNTIYF	TGTGCCAGCAGCTTATTCAAACAGGAGAGCTCTGGAAACACCATATATTTT